These T cell receptor beta chains were read from a single sample in a study of technical replicates of blood from a handful of donors. Profiling relied on immunoSEQ multiplex PCR, and the TCRdb table lists in-frame clones only, not all of them. The data contain around 53,000 clones, more than 85% of them singletons. The sequenced material came from PBMCs. These receptors were obtained from a human donor in good health. Some clones in this sample may be carry-over from other donors' samples. Each CDR3 is given with its conserved first and last residue. A D gene is named only where the DNA matches it firmly. Clone size, where shown, is once, few, many, or a class for clones that have expanded.

DNA,CDR3,D,J,V,size
TGTGCCTGGAAAGGGGTATATGGCTACACCTTC,CAWKGVYGYTF,.,TRBJ1-2,TRBV30,.
TGTGCCAGTAGTGGATATGACAGGGGGGCTGGCTATGGCTACACCTTC,CASSGYDRGAGYGYTF,TRBD1,TRBJ1-2,TRBV19,.
TGCGCCAGCAGCCACCTAGGGTGGGGCGAGACCCAGTACTTC,CASSHLGWGETQYF,.,TRBJ2-5,TRBV4-1,.
TGTGCCAGCAGCTCGGGACTGCGCGCAGATACGCAGTATTTT,CASSSGLRADTQYF,.,TRBJ2-3,TRBV13,.
TGTGCCTGGAGTGTACAAGGGGATTCACCCCTCCACTTT,CAWSVQGDSPLHF,.,TRBJ1-6,TRBV30,.
TGTGCCAGCAACACCCCGACAAGCTCCTACGAGCAGTACTTC,CASNTPTSSYEQYF,.,TRBJ2-7,TRBV2,.
TGTGCCAGCAGCTTAGTAGCGGGAGCTTTCGAGACCCAGTACTTC,CASSLVAGAFETQYF,TRBD2,TRBJ2-5,TRBV11-2,.
TGTGCTAGTGGTTTGGGGGGCCGAGACACTGAAGCTTTCTTT,CASGLGGRDTEAFF,.,TRBJ1-1,TRBV12-5,.
TGTGCCAGCAGCAATCCCGGGACTTTATACGAGACCCAGTACTTC,CASSNPGTLYETQYF,.,TRBJ2-5,TRBV7-9,.
TGTGCCAGCAGCCCGACAGGGGTTCAGCCCCAGCATTTT,CASSPTGVQPQHF,TRBD1,TRBJ1-5,TRBV7-8,.
TGTGCCTCTTCCTGGGGGGGGGATCGGCAAGAGACCCAGTACTTC,CASSWGGDRQETQYF,TRBD2,TRBJ2-5,TRBV10-3,.
TGCGCCAGCAGCTTTGGGACTAGCGTTTCAGATACGCAGTATTTT,CASSFGTSVSDTQYF,TRBD2,TRBJ2-3,TRBV5-1,.
TGCAGCGTTGAGAGGACAGGGGATTCCCAAGAGACCCAGTACTTC,CSVERTGDSQETQYF,TRBD1,TRBJ2-5,TRBV29-1,.
TGTGCCAGCTCAGCCATCGGGACAGGGGCCGGTCAGCCCCAGCATTTT,CASSAIGTGAGQPQHF,TRBD1,TRBJ1-5,TRBV18,.
TGCGCCAGCAGCCAAGAGTCCGGGACAGGGGTGTCACCCCTCCACTTT,CASSQESGTGVSPLHF,TRBD1,TRBJ1-6,TRBV4-3,.
TGTGCCAGCTACGAAGGGGGCACTGAAGCTTTCTTT,CASYEGGTEAFF,.,TRBJ1-1,TRBV6-5,.
TGTGCCAGCAGCCAAGAGGAGGGGGCGGGCTATGGCTACACCTTC,CASSQEEGAGYGYTF,TRBD1,TRBJ1-2,TRBV4-2,few
TGCGCCAGCAGCCAAGAATTGCTAGCGGCCGAGCAGTACTTC,CASSQELLAAEQYF,TRBD2,TRBJ2-7,TRBV4-3,.
TGTGCCAGCAGTGAGCGGGGAACAGATACGCAGTATTTT,CASSERGTDTQYF,.,TRBJ2-3,TRBV6-4,.
TGTGCCAGCAGCCCATTACTTACGGGACTAGCCGGTTACGAGCAGTACTTC,CASSPLLTGLAGYEQYF,TRBD2,TRBJ2-7,TRBV7-8,.
TGTGCCAGCAGCTTCGGGAGTAGGACCCACAATGAGCAGTTCTTC,CASSFGSRTHNEQFF,.,TRBJ2-1,TRBV7-2,.
TGTGCCAGCGGCGACTCTCGGGCAGATACGCAGTATTTT,CASGDSRADTQYF,.,TRBJ2-3,TRBV5-4,.
TGTGCCAGCAGCGTTGGTAGCGGGGTCTACGAGCAGTACTTC,CASSVGSGVYEQYF,TRBD2,TRBJ2-7,TRBV9,.
TGCGCCAGCAGCCCCAACCGTGGGGCGCGGGAGACCCAGTACTTC,CASSPNRGARETQYF,.,TRBJ2-5,TRBV4-3,.
TGCGCCAGCAGCTTGTCTACAGCAAACACTGAAGCTTTCTTT,CASSLSTANTEAFF,.,TRBJ1-1,TRBV5-1,.
TGTGCCAGCAGTGAAGGGGGGCCCCCTCGCGAGCAGTACTTC,CASSEGGPPREQYF,.,TRBJ2-7,TRBV6-1,.
TGTGCCTGGAGTGCGGGACTAGCGGGTGCCATTCAGTACTTC,CAWSAGLAGAIQYF,TRBD2,TRBJ2-4,TRBV30,.
TGTGCCAGCAGCCCCGTTAGAGCCTACAATGAGCAGTTCTTC,CASSPVRAYNEQFF,.,TRBJ2-1,TRBV6-6,.
TGTGCCAGCAGCTTCTACGAGGGCCCCTACGATGAGCAGTTCTTC,CASSFYEGPYDEQFF,.,TRBJ2-1,TRBV7-6,.
TGTGCCACCAGCAGAGATCGAACAGGGGGCGCGCGAGTGTTTTTT,CATSRDRTGGARVFF,TRBD1,TRBJ1-4,TRBV15,.
TGTGCCAGCAGACATAGCGGGGGGGTTAGAGATACGCAGTATTTT,CASRHSGGVRDTQYF,TRBD2,TRBJ2-3,TRBV6-5,.
TGCGCCAGCAGCAGATGGAGGGACGTTCGGAATAGGGAGCAGTACTTC,CASSRWRDVRNREQYF,.,TRBJ2-7,TRBV4-3,.
TGTGCCAGCAGAGAACCGGACAGCCTCTCCTACGAGCAGTACTTC,CASREPDSLSYEQYF,.,TRBJ2-7,TRBV6-6,.
TGTGCCAGCAGCTTAGATGGGGGAGGGCCCTATGAGCAGTTCTTC,CASSLDGGGPYEQFF,TRBD2,TRBJ2-1,TRBV7-2,.
TGTGCCAGCAGCGTGGACAGGGCAGCAAACACCATATATTTT,CASSVDRAANTIYF,TRBD1,TRBJ1-3,TRBV6-1,.
TGTGCCAGCAGTTTCTTAGGGGCCGGTGGCTACACCTTC,CASSFLGAGGYTF,.,TRBJ1-2,TRBV28,.
TGCAGCGTTGAATGGGCGGTTAGCGGGGGAGGCACAGATACGCAGTATTTT,CSVEWAVSGGGTDTQYF,TRBD2,TRBJ2-3,TRBV29-1,.
TGTGCCAGCAGGGGCTACTACAATGAGCAGTTCTTC,CASRGYYNEQFF,.,TRBJ2-1,TRBV21-1,.
TGTGCCAGCAGCAGCTTCCCACAGGGGGATAGGGAGACCCAGTACTTC,CASSSFPQGDRETQYF,TRBD1,TRBJ2-5,TRBV25-1,.
TGTGCCAGCAGTTACCGGAGGGGGGGGGCCTACGAGCAGTACTTC,CASSYRRGGAYEQYF,.,TRBJ2-7,TRBV6-5,.
TGTGCCAGCAGCCCGCGACAGAACACTGAAGCTTTCTTT,CASSPRQNTEAFF,.,TRBJ1-1,TRBV5-4,.
TGTGCCTGGGGGATAGGGGGAATCTACGAGCAGTACTTC,CAWGIGGIYEQYF,.,TRBJ2-7,TRBV30,.
TGTGCCAGCAGCATCTGGGCGGGTTTTATACAAGAGACCCAGTACTTC,CASSIWAGFIQETQYF,.,TRBJ2-5,TRBV7-9,.
TGTGCCAGCAGCTTAGACGCAAGCGGGGGTTTGGAGACCCAGTACTTC,CASSLDASGGLETQYF,TRBD2,TRBJ2-5,TRBV11-2,.
TGTGCCAGCAGTTTAACAGGGATATCTGGAAACACCATATATTTT,CASSLTGISGNTIYF,.,TRBJ1-3,TRBV25-1,.
TGCGCCAGCAGCCAAGAATCAGGGGTAGGCTACGAGCAGTACTTC,CASSQESGVGYEQYF,.,TRBJ2-7,TRBV4-3,once
TGTGCCAGCAGCTTAGGACAGGGCCGGGGCACTGAAGCTTTCTTT,CASSLGQGRGTEAFF,TRBD1,TRBJ1-1,TRBV7-9,.
TGTGCCAGCAGTGCTTGGGACAGAACCTACGAGCAGTACTTC,CASSAWDRTYEQYF,TRBD1,TRBJ2-7,TRBV6-1,.
TGCGCCAGCAGCCAAGAGCTTTCGGGGTCTCCCTACGAGCAGTACTTC,CASSQELSGSPYEQYF,.,TRBJ2-7,TRBV4-3,.
TGTGCCAGCAGCGCGACTCTAGCGGGGCATTTTTGCTACGAGCAGTACTTC,CASSATLAGHFCYEQYF,TRBD2,TRBJ2-7,TRBV4-2,.
TGTGCCTGGAGGTACAAGGGGGCGGGAACTGAAGCTTTCTTT,CAWRYKGAGTEAFF,TRBD1,TRBJ1-1,TRBV30,.
TGCGCCAGCAGTGGGGGTAGCGGGAGGAACGAGCAGTACTTC,CASSGGSGRNEQYF,TRBD2,TRBJ2-7,TRBV4-1,.
TGTGCCAGCAGCTTTGGGACAGGGGGCGCGGGTCAGCCCCAGCATTTT,CASSFGTGGAGQPQHF,TRBD1,TRBJ1-5,TRBV5-6,.
TGCGCCAGCAGCCAAGAAAGGAGCGGGGGATGGACAGATACGCAGTATTTT,CASSQERSGGWTDTQYF,TRBD2,TRBJ2-3,TRBV4-1,.